This T cell receptor (beta chain) is from a study of radiotherapy plus CTLA-4 blockade in lung cancer. Overall study findings and caveats: Expansion of tumor-derived TCR clones was observed in blood after radiotherapy plus ipilimumab. With interferon-beta, early dynamics of blood T cell clones were reported to best predict response.

This clone was seen only a few times. No antigen is known for it. Method: immunoSEQ multiplex PCR; TCRdb's copy keeps in-frame clones and lacks some. The top ten hold 11% of the sample, which has about 49,000 clones, roughly 76% seen once. Trimming cost V 2 bases and J 2 bases, with 10 bases left between them. This CDR3 comprises 15 residues. CDR1 and CDR2 (germline): LNHDA, SQIVND (reference sequence). The chain recombines TRBV19 with TRBJ1-3; D is unclear. This sequence was found in a human donor with non-small cell lung cancer who had stable disease on radiotherapy plus ipilimumab. The starting material was peripheral blood, obtained from a patient treated with radiotherapy plus ipilimumab. The CDR3 DNA follows: TGTGCCAGTAGTATATTGCCGGAGGCTGGAAACACCATATATTTT. Protein: CASSILPEAGNTIYF.